These 29 T cell receptor beta chains came from one sample sequenced in a study of blood T cell repertoires in COVID-19. The table came from immunoSEQ multiplex PCR; TCRdb's copy has only in-frame clones and leaves some out. The data show 150,000 or so clones, about 86% seen once. Sequenced material: peripheral blood. These receptors came from a man between 60 and 70 years old with acute or convalescent COVID-19.

This sequence joins TRBV30 and TRBJ2-7; 8 bases are shared with TRBD2. CDR3 size: 15 residues. V was pared by 0 bases and J by 6 bases, with 10 bases of the junction left unmatched. CDR1 and CDR2 (germline): GTSNPN, SVGIG (reference sequence). This CDR3 is CAWSVLRGGGPEQYF. The CDR3 coding sequence is TGTGCCTGGAGTGTACTACGGGGGGGAGGGCCCGAGCAGTACTTC.

The CDR3 is CAISEEAGLGTIYF. CDR3 coding DNA: TGTGCCATCAGTGAGGAGGCCGGCCTCGGCACCATATATTTT. This sequence joins TRBV10-3 and TRBJ1-3; D ambiguous. This CDR3 is 14 amino acids long. The germline V gene encodes CDR1 ENHRY and CDR2 SYGVKD. The V gene lost 2 bases and the J gene lost 9 bases, with 14 bases spanning the gap.

V and J are TRBV6-5 and TRBJ2-1, with 9 nucleotides matching TRBD2. J lost 7 bases, V lost 2 bases, and 9 bases had no gene match. Germline V gene lookup returns CDR1 MNHEY and CDR2 SVGAGI. The CDR3 runs 16 residues. The CDR3 nucleotides read TGTGCCAGCAGTTACCGTGGTAGCGGGAGAGCGAATGAGCAGTTCTTC. The encoded protein is CASSYRGSGRANEQFF.

The rearrangement links TRBV27 to TRBJ1-6; 8 nucleotides align to TRBD1. CDR1 MNHEY and CDR2 SMNVEV come from the germline V gene (reference sequence). The CDR3 contains 17 residues. V lost 5 bases, J lost 7 bases, and 13 bases stayed unmatched. The CDR3 region is CASSITRTGPDNSPLHF. CDR3 nucleotide sequence: TGTGCCAGCAGTATAACACGGACAGGGCCGGACAATTCACCCCTCCACTTT.

The gene calls are TRBV1 and TRBJ2-7; the tabulated D call, TRBD2, remains unverified against the DNA. TRBV1 is a pseudogene. The CDR3 covers 14 residues. CDR3: CTSSQVTSSYEQYF. The DNA of the CDR3 is TGCACCAGCAGCCAAGTAACGAGCTCCTACGAGCAGTACTTC.

This chain uses TRBV9 with TRBJ2-1; 7 bases are a match to TRBD1. Trimming at V came to 1 base and at J to 5 bases, leaving 9 bases not matched to a gene. The germline CDR1 and CDR2 sequences are SGDLS and YYNGEE. There are 16 residues in the CDR3. For the CDR3, the DNA is TGTGCCAGCAGCGTAATAGGGACAGCAAGCAACAATGAGCAGTTCTTC. Its translation: CASSVIGTASNNEQFF.

The rearrangement links TRBV27 to TRBJ2-5, with no clear D. The CDR3 runs 13 residues. The V end lost 6 bases, the J end lost 1 base, and 9 bases lay between the germline ends. Germline V gene lookup returns CDR1 MNHEY and CDR2 SMNVEV (reference sequence). In DNA form, the CDR3 reads TGTGCCAGCAGACCACTCCCCCAAGAGACCCAGTACTTC. It encodes CASRPLPQETQYF.

The gene calls are TRBV21-1 and TRBJ1-5. TRBV21-1 has pseudogene status. The CDR3 extends over 19 amino acids. The CDR3 region is CASSRGPRKKLRGNQPQHF. CDR3 bases: TGTGCCAGCAGCAGAGGCCCAAGGAAAAAGTTGAGGGGCAATCAGCCCCAGCATTTT.

The V gene is TRBV28, the J gene TRBJ2-1; maybe TRBD2 (5 bases). V was cut by 6 bases and J by 7 bases, with 10 bases left in between. Germline values: CDR1 MDHEN, CDR2 SYDVKM. The CDR3 spans 12 residues. CDR3 amino acids: CASSLEGNEQFF. In nucleotides, the CDR3 is TGTGCCAGCAGCTTAGAGGGTAATGAGCAGTTCTTC.

The chain uses TRBV11-3 and TRBJ2-2; 10 bases are a match to TRBD1. The ends lost 5 bases at V and 5 bases at J; junction bases unmatched: 8. The CDR3 loop spans 16 amino acids. Looked up from germline, CDR1 is SGHNT and CDR2 is YENEEA. This chain's CDR3 is CASSLRGTGETGELFF. CDR3 coding DNA: TGTGCCAGCAGCCTGCGAGGGACAGGGGAAACCGGGGAGCTGTTTTTT.

This clone was counted only a few times. This chain links TRBV10-1 with TRBJ2-3, with TRBD1 as a possible D gene (6 bases). Germline V gene lookup returns CDR1 WNHNN and CDR2 SYGVQD (reference sequence). The CDR3 covers 15 residues. V was clipped by 3 bases and J by 2 bases, with 12 bases between them. Here the CDR3 reads CASSDRQGPTDTQYF. CDR3 bases: TGCGCCAGCAGTGACCGGCAGGGGCCCACAGATACGCAGTATTTT.

The V call is TRBV27, the J call TRBJ1-5; D is perhaps TRBD1 (6 bases). Germline CDR1 and CDR2: MNHEY and SMNVEV (reference sequence). This CDR3 region has 15 residues. V was trimmed by 6 bases and J by 4 bases, leaving 16 bases between them. The CDR3 region is CASRSSGAPNQPQHF. In DNA, the CDR3 is TGTGCCAGCAGATCCTCAGGGGCCCCTAATCAGCCCCAGCATTTT.

The chain links TRBV18 to TRBJ2-3; D uncertain. The CDR3 extends over 14 amino acids. With 6 bases removed from V and 0 bases from J, the gap between germline ends came to 10 bases. The germline V gene has CDR1 KGHSH and CDR2 LQKENI. The CDR3 DNA is TGTGCCAGCTCTTACCAGGCTAGCACAGATACGCAGTATTTT. It translates to CASSYQASTDTQYF.

This clone was picked up a small number of times. The chain is built from TRBV5-8 and TRBJ1-5; 8 nucleotides align to TRBD1. This CDR3 region has 16 residues. The ends lost 7 bases at V and 3 bases at J; junction bases unmatched: 12. The germline V gene encodes CDR1 SGHTS and CDR2 YDEGEE. The CDR3 region has the DNA TGTGCCAGCTCCCCATTGCCGACAGGGGACAATCAGCCCCAGCATTTT. This encodes CASSPLPTGDNQPQHF.

This clone was observed once. This chain connects TRBV28 to TRBJ2-7, with 14 bases aligning to TRBD2. CDR3 size: 15 residues. J gave up 5 bases and V 6 bases, and 6 bases lay outside the gene matches. The V gene's germline CDR1 is MDHEN and CDR2 SYDVKM. The DNA of the CDR3 is TGTGCCAGCAGCCCAGGGACTAGCGGGAGCCACGAGCAGTACTTC. Its translation is CASSPGTSGSHEQYF.

V usage is TRBV24-1 and J usage is TRBJ2-3; 9 bases fit TRBD1. The CDR3 length is 16 residues. The germline V gene encodes CDR1 KGHDR and CDR2 SFDVKD. Trimming removed 3 bases from V and 4 bases from J; junction bases left unmatched: 7. The DNA of the CDR3 is TGTGCCACCAGTGATATCACAGGGGGCAAGGCAGATACGCAGTATTTT. It yields the protein CATSDITGGKADTQYF.

The chain employs TRBV5-1 and TRBJ1-3, with D maybe TRBD1 (5 bases). Trimming cost V 4 bases and J 4 bases, with 9 bases left between them. The CDR3 has 13 amino acids. The germline V gene has CDR1 SGHRS and CDR2 YFSETQ. CDR3 residues: CASSDGHGNTIYF. DNA for the CDR3: TGCGCCAGCAGCGACGGACACGGAAACACCATATATTTT. Looking up the rest from reference TRBV5-1 and TRBJ1-3 gives the full variable domain: KAGVTQTPRYLIKTRGQQVTLSCSPISGHRSVSWYQQTPGQGLQFLFEYFSETQRNKGNFPGRFSGRQFSNSRSEMNVSTLELGDSALYLCASSDGHGNTIYFGEGSWLTVV.

The chain employs TRBV5-4 and TRBJ2-3, with 7 bases fitting TRBD2. The CDR3 has 15 amino acids. Germline V gives CDR1 SGHNT, CDR2 YYREEE (reference sequence). The junction had 1 base not matched to a gene; V was cut back by 0 bases and J by 0 bases. CDR3 sequence (DNA): TGTGCCAGCAGCTTGGAACTAGCGAGCACAGATACGCAGTATTTT. It yields the protein CASSLELASTDTQYF.

The CDR3 sequence is CASSGLSGSRYEQYF. The CDR3 bases are TGTGCCAGCAGCGGACTTAGCGGGAGTAGGTACGAGCAGTACTTC. V usage is TRBV9 and J usage is TRBJ2-7, with 9 bases that match TRBD2. The CDR3 sequence is 15 residues long. V lost 3 bases to trimming and J lost 4 bases; unmatched junction nucleotides: 8. Per germline, CDR1 SGDLS and CDR2 YYNGEE.

The V call is TRBV6-1, the J call TRBJ1-1, with D hard to call. Trimming removed 0 bases at V and 8 bases at J, with 10 bases between. Germline V CDR1 and CDR2: MNHNS, SASEGT. The CDR3 length is 13 residues. The CDR3 here is CASSEALGGEAFF. For the CDR3, the DNA is TGTGCCAGCAGTGAAGCGCTCGGCGGGGAAGCTTTCTTT.

This chain connects TRBV6-1 to TRBJ1-2; D is undetermined. The germline gives CDR1 MNHNS, CDR2 SASEGT. This CDR3 has 16 amino acids. Trimming left V 4 bases short and J 2 bases short, with 17 bases between. The CDR3 here is CASSVEAGPSNYGYTF. DNA for the CDR3: TGTGCCAGCAGTGTCGAAGCTGGTCCCTCAAACTATGGCTACACCTTC.

The rearrangement joins TRBV19 to TRBJ1-5; 7 bases match TRBD1. Germline CDR1 LNHDA, CDR2 SQIVND (reference sequence). CDR3 size: 13 residues. The V and J ends lost 8 bases and 4 bases, in that order; junction bases with no gene match: 5. CDR3 loop: CASGDRENQPQHF. CDR3 nucleotide sequence: TGTGCCAGTGGGGACAGAGAAAATCAGCCCCAGCATTTT. The full variable domain, completed using reference TRBV19 and TRBJ1-5, is DGGITQSPKYLFRKEGQNVTLSCEQNLNHDAMYWYRQDPGQGLRLIYYSQIVNDFQKGDIAEGYSVSREKKESFPLTVTSAQKNPTAFYLCASGDRENQPQHFGDGTRLSIL.

This chain connects TRBV5-1 to TRBJ2-7; perhaps TRBD2 as D (6 bases). The V gene's germline CDR1 is SGHRS and CDR2 YFSETQ. CDR3 length: 12 amino acids. Trimming stripped 4 bases from V and 3 bases from J, with 8 bases between. The DNA of the CDR3 is TGCGCCAGCAGCGGAGGGTTCTACGAGCAGTACTTC. Translating gives CASSGGFYEQYF.

This chain connects TRBV28 to TRBJ2-1, with 12 bases aligning to TRBD2. The CDR3 spans 16 residues. With 4 bases clipped from V and 4 bases from J, the junction kept 5 bases outside the gene matches. CDR1 is MDHEN, CDR2 SYDVKM, per germline. The CDR3 DNA is TGTGCCAGCAGTTCACGACTAGCGGGAGTGTACAATGAGCAGTTCTTC. The encoded protein is CASSSRLAGVYNEQFF.

The chain couples TRBV6-4 to TRBJ2-1, with TRBD2 matching 10 bases. The CDR3 runs to 15 residues. Germline loops: CDR1 MRHNA, CDR2 SNTAGT. Trimming removed 6 bases from V and 4 bases from J; junction bases left unmatched: 6. The CDR3, as DNA: TGTGCCAGCAGCCTTACTAGCGGGAAGTACAATGAGCAGTTCTTC. As protein: CASSLTSGKYNEQFF.

This clone was recorded only once. This chain connects TRBV6-4 to TRBJ1-5; D is ambiguous. The CDR3 length is 13 residues. Trimming removed 5 bases from V and 8 bases from J, with 13 bases in between. Germline V lookup: CDR1 MRHNA, CDR2 SNTAGT. CDR3 amino acids: CASSPQHGEPQHF. CDR3 coding DNA: TGTGCCAGCAGTCCTCAGCACGGGGAGCCCCAGCATTTT.

The chain joins TRBV5-4 to TRBJ2-1, with TRBD2 identical over 11 bases. The CDR3 contains 15 residues. With V trimmed by 2 bases and J by 6 bases, 4 bases remained unmatched. Germline V gene sequence: CDR1 SGHNT, CDR2 YYREEE (reference sequence). The CDR3 is CASSLSLAGGNEQFF. CDR3 DNA: TGTGCCAGCAGCTTATCTCTAGCGGGAGGCAATGAGCAGTTCTTC.

About this clone itself: A read error may produce the germline difference seen at one junction end. This sequence joins TRBV28 and TRBJ2-3; 7 nucleotides align to TRBD1. The length of the CDR3 is 10 residues. The germline V gene encodes CDR1 MDHEN and CDR2 SYDVKM. The CDR3 DNA is TGTGCCAGCAGGAGAGACAGGGCTTTTTTT. Its protein is CASRRDRAFF.

This clone is a singleton in its sample. The V gene is TRBV7-9, the J gene TRBJ1-2, with TRBD1 matching 7 bases. Germline trimming cut 5 bases from V and 4 bases from J; bases unmatched to any gene: 7. This CDR3 is 14 amino acids long. Germline CDR1 is SEHNR and CDR2 is FQNEAQ (reference sequence). CDR3 coding DNA: TGTGCCAGCAGCGTTGCGGAGGGGGCCTATGGCTACACCTTC. Translated, it gives CASSVAEGAYGYTF.